These 27 T cell receptor beta chains originate from one sample sequenced in a study of neurological immune-mediated disorders. TCRdb processed the 5' RACE reads anew with MiXCR; each CDR3 protein has one entry. The sample has about 80,000 distinct CDR3 sequences; about 9.5% are singletons. What was sequenced was PBMCs. Every receptor here comes from a man aged 45-65 years in good health.

This clonotype was counted many times. The V gene is TRBV12-3 or TRBV12-4, the J gene TRBJ2-7; D remains unclear. V lost 7 bases and J lost 0, with 19 bases in between. This CDR3 region has 16 residues. CDR3 loop: CASTRTQTAPSYEQYF. The CDR3 DNA is TGTGCCAGCACCAGGACCCAAACGGCCCCCTCCTACGAGCAGTACTTC.

This clonotype was counted at least ten times. CDR3 sequence reads: CASSYGGQGPRPQHF. The CDR3 nucleotides are TGTGCCAGCAGTTACGGGGGGCAGGGCCCCCGGCCCCAGCATTTT. This sequence joins TRBV6-2 or TRBV6-3 and TRBJ1-5, with a tentative D call TRBD1 (6 bases). V was shortened by 2 bases and J by 9 bases, with 17 bases between the two germline ends. Germline lookup yields CDR1 MNHEY and CDR2 SVGEGT. This CDR3 comprises 15 residues.

This clonotype has at least ten counts. The V call is TRBV5-1, the J call TRBJ1-4, with 10 nucleotides matching TRBD1. After removal of 2 bases from V and 7 bases from J, the junction contained 8 bases not matched to a gene. CDR1 and CDR2 from the germline V gene are SGHRS and YFSETQ. CDR3 length: 16 residues. In nucleotides, the CDR3 is TGCGCCAGCAGCTTCCAACGACAGGGGGCGGGTGAAAAACTGTTTTTT. Protein product: CASSFQRQGAGEKLFF.

This clonotype has at least ten counts. This chain's CDR3 is CASRPDQKLSKRGYTF. The CDR3 DNA is TGTGCCAGCCGTCCGGATCAAAAGCTATCGAAAAGAGGCTACACCTTC. The chain couples TRBV12-3 or TRBV12-4 to TRBJ1-2; D uncertain. The CDR3 is made up of 16 amino acids. Deletions cut 8 bases from V and 8 bases from J, with 27 bases between.

This clonotype was seen ten or more times. The chain is built from TRBV5-1 and TRBJ2-2; 11 nucleotides align to TRBD2. The trim removed 4 bases at V and 8 bases at J, leaving 19 bases unmatched. Germline V gene lookup returns CDR1 SGHRS and CDR2 YFSETQ. The CDR3 covers 19 residues. The CDR3 loop is CASSPRPLGLAATEGELFF. Written as DNA, the CDR3 is TGCGCCAGCAGCCCACGACCGTTGGGACTAGCGGCCACGGAGGGGGAGCTGTTTTTT.

This clonotype has a count of ten or more. The rearrangement links TRBV6-1 to TRBJ1-1; D uncertain. The CDR3 contains 14 residues. V was cut by 3 bases and J by 3 bases, with 11 bases left in between. Germline CDR1 is MNHNS and CDR2 is SASEGT. CDR3 sequence: CASSDPPPYTEAFF. In DNA form, the CDR3 reads TGTGCCAGCAGTGATCCCCCACCATACACTGAAGCTTTCTTT.

This clonotype was observed many times. The chain is built from TRBV10-3 and TRBJ2-6, with a possible D match to TRBD1 (6 bases). Trimming took 0 bases from V and 1 from J, leaving 7 bases between them. Per germline, CDR1 ENHRY and CDR2 SYGVKD. CDR3 length: 16 amino acids. CDR3 in amino acids: CAISESQGSGANVLTF. CDR3 in DNA: TGTGCCATCAGTGAGTCGCAGGGGTCTGGGGCCAACGTCCTGACTTTC.

The sample holds many counts of this clonotype. V gene TRBV15 combines with J gene TRBJ2-7; D possibly uses TRBD1 or TRBD2 (6 bases each). The CDR3 has 18 amino acids. V gave up 0 bases and J gave up 2 bases, with 20 bases separating them. Germline V CDR1 and CDR2: LNHNV, YYDKDF (reference sequence). CDR3 protein: CATSRDTSHRARPYEQYF. CDR3 in DNA: TGTGCCACCAGCAGAGATACTAGCCACAGGGCACGACCCTACGAGCAGTACTTC.

This clonotype was seen repeatedly, ten times or more. The rearrangement joins TRBV5-5 to TRBJ2-1; 7 positions agree with TRBD1. V lost 4 bases, J lost 2 bases, and 6 bases stayed unmatched. Germline V gene lookup returns CDR1 SGHKS and CDR2 YYEKEE (reference sequence). CDR3 length: 15 residues. The CDR3 DNA is TGTGCCAGCAGCAAGCAGGGGGTGGCCTACAATGAGCAGTTCTTC. Amino acid sequence: CASSKQGVAYNEQFF. Full variable domain (remainder filled in from reference TRBV5-5 and TRBJ2-1): DAGVTQSPTHLIKTRGQQVTLRCSPISGHKSVSWYQQVLGQGPQFIFQYYEKEERGRGNFPDRFSARQFPNYSSELNVNALLLGDSALYLCASSKQGVAYNEQFFGPGTRLTVL.

In this sample, this clonotype turned up a few times. The chain carries TRBV20-1 and TRBJ2-2, with D maybe TRBD1 (6 bases). CDR1 and CDR2 (germline): DFQATT, SNEGSKA (reference sequence). This CDR3 contains 14 residues. The V gene lost 0 bases and the J gene lost 4 bases, with 9 bases spanning the gap. This chain's CDR3 is CSAREGTPTGELFF. The CDR3 coding sequence is TGCAGTGCTAGAGAAGGGACACCCACCGGGGAGCTGTTTTTT.

This clonotype was observed at least ten times. The chain links TRBV7-2 to TRBJ2-6; no clear D. Trimming left V 5 bases short and J 2 bases short, with 7 bases between. Germline V gene sequence: CDR1 SGHTA, CDR2 FQGNSA. The CDR3 is 14 residues long. The CDR3, as DNA: TGTGCCAGCAGCCCGGGTCCTGGGGCCAACGTCCTGACTTTC. It translates to CASSPGPGANVLTF.

This clonotype was counted ten times or more. The CDR3 spells CASSQEGQGRYGYTF. DNA of the CDR3: TGTGCCAGCAGCCAAGAGGGCCAGGGACGGTATGGCTACACCTTC. The chain employs TRBV3-1 and TRBJ1-2, with D perhaps TRBD1 (5 bases). The germline V and J ends were trimmed by 0 bases and 5 bases, with 13 bases remaining between them. From germline, CDR1 is LGHDT and CDR2 YNNKEL (reference sequence). This CDR3 region has 15 residues.

This clonotype has at least ten counts. The gene calls are TRBV20-1 and TRBJ1-2, with 8 bases fitting TRBD1. The CDR3 runs to 13 residues. The V segment lost 6 bases and the J segment 7 bases; nucleotides outside the gene matches: 10. Per germline, CDR1 DFQATT and CDR2 SNEGSKA (reference sequence). The CDR3 spells CSARQGLRSGYTF. In DNA form, the CDR3 reads TGCAGTGCCCGACAGGGGCTTCGGAGTGGCTACACCTTC.

This clonotype appeared many times. The chain couples TRBV20-1 to TRBJ1-2, with D perhaps matching TRBD1 (6 bases). Germline V gives CDR1 DFQATT, CDR2 SNEGSKA (reference sequence). V was clipped by 3 bases and J by 8 bases, with 16 bases between them. The CDR3 sequence is 13 residues long. The CDR3 DNA follows: TGCAGTGCTAGGAATTCCCAGGGGCGAGGCTACACCTTC. Amino acid sequence: CSARNSQGRGYTF.

This clonotype was detected many times. This chain connects TRBV5-1 to TRBJ2-1; D perhaps matches TRBD1 (5 bases). V was cut by 0 bases and J by 10 bases, with 20 bases left in between. The CDR3 length is 16 residues. The germline CDR1 and CDR2 sequences are SGHRS and YFSETQ. The CDR3 region is CASSLDPRTSFNEQFF. CDR3 coding DNA: TGCGCCAGCAGCTTGGATCCCCGGACATCATTTAACGAGCAGTTCTTC. The entire variable domain, with the rest obtained from reference TRBV5-1 and TRBJ2-1, is as follows: KAGVTQTPRYLIKTRGQQVTLSCSPISGHRSVSWYQQTPGQGLQFLFEYFSETQRNKGNFPGRFSGRQFSNSRSEMNVSTLELGDSALYLCASSLDPRTSFNEQFFGPGTRLTVL.

This clonotype was picked up many times. The CDR3 DNA reads as TGTGCCAGCAGCCCCCAAGGGCTACCCCAAGAGACCCAGTACTTC. As protein: CASSPQGLPQETQYF. The chain couples TRBV9 to TRBJ2-5, with D unclear. The CDR3 has 15 residues. V lost 4 bases to trimming and J lost 1 base, with 14 bases between them. The germline V gene encodes CDR1 SGDLS and CDR2 YYNGEE. The full variable domain, completed using reference TRBV9 and TRBJ2-5, is DSGVTQTPKHLITATGQRVTLRCSPRSGDLSVYWYQQSLDQGLQFLIQYYNGEERAKGNILERFSAQQFPDLHSELNLSSLELGDSALYFCASSPQGLPQETQYFGPGTRLLVL.

This clonotype was detected ten times or more. The chain carries TRBV5-1 and TRBJ2-5, with TRBD1 identical over 9 bases. The CDR3 has 14 residues. V shed 5 bases, J shed 5 bases, and the junction held 7 bases outside the gene matches. CDR1 and CDR2 (germline): SGHRS, YFSETQ. CDR3 DNA sequence: TGCGCCAGCAGACTCGGACAGGGGTTGGAGACCCAGTACTTC. Its protein product is CASRLGQGLETQYF.

A single count supports this clonotype. The rearrangement uses TRBV7-9 and TRBJ2-5; 9 bases are a match to TRBD1. The J segment lost 4 bases and the V segment lost 5 bases, leaving 8 bases of the junction unmatched. This CDR3 comprises 15 residues. Germline V lookup: CDR1 SEHNR, CDR2 FQNEAQ (reference sequence). The CDR3: CASSIIQGAAETQYF. The CDR3, as DNA: TGTGCCAGCAGCATAATACAGGGGGCGGCAGAGACCCAGTACTTC.

This clonotype showed up many times. The rearrangement uses TRBV27 and TRBJ2-3; 10 bases fit TRBD2. Germline V CDR1 and CDR2: MNHEY, SMNVEV (reference sequence). The CDR3 loop spans 16 amino acids. J gave up 13 bases and V 5 bases, and 18 bases lay outside the gene matches. CDR3 protein: CASSPSTVIAGGLEYF. In nucleotides, the CDR3 is TGTGCCAGCAGTCCCTCAACGGTTATAGCGGGGGGTTTGGAGTATTTT.

This clonotype came up once. V gene TRBV27 combines with J gene TRBJ2-5; D possibly uses TRBD1 or TRBD2 (5 bases each). The V end was cut by 5 bases, the J end by 7 bases, with 14 bases between. This CDR3 spans 13 amino acids. The germline V gene has CDR1 MNHEY and CDR2 SMNVEV (reference sequence). In DNA form, the CDR3 reads TGTGCCAGCAGTCCCGGGACCGTCGGGACCCAGTACTTC. Its protein product is CASSPGTVGTQYF.

This clonotype has at least ten counts. The chain links TRBV28 to TRBJ2-7; D is perhaps TRBD2 (6 bases). Germline CDR1 and CDR2: MDHEN and SYDVKM. This CDR3 spans 12 amino acids. The V end lost 5 bases, the J end lost 6 bases, and 11 bases lay between the germline ends. CDR3 residues: CASSPPGGEQYF. The CDR3 DNA follows: TGTGCCAGCAGTCCCCCCGGGGGCGAGCAGTACTTC.

This clonotype was counted many times. V gene TRBV20-1 combines with J gene TRBJ1-1; D is undetermined. CDR1 DFQATT and CDR2 SNEGSKA come from the germline V gene (reference sequence). The CDR3 has 14 amino acids. V gave up 2 bases and J gave up 1 base, with 11 bases separating them. Here the CDR3 DNA reads TGCAGTGCTAGACCCATAACTCCGAACACTGAAGCTTTCTTT. Protein: CSARPITPNTEAFF.

In this sample, this clonotype turned up many times. The chain recombines TRBV6-5 with TRBJ1-4; 8 nucleotides align to TRBD1. CDR3 length equals 16 residues. Germline CDR1 is MNHEY and CDR2 is SVGAGI. J was trimmed by 6 bases and V by 6 bases; bases with no gene match: 12. The CDR3 loop reads CASSYRGQGGDEKLFF. For the CDR3, the DNA is TGTGCCAGCAGCTACCGAGGACAGGGTGGTGATGAAAAACTGTTTTTT.

This clonotype was counted ten times or more. A read error may account for a junction end that differs from germline. V is TRBV6-1 and J is TRBJ2-2; 10 nucleotides line up with TRBD2. CDR3 length: 16 residues. CDR1 is MNHNS, CDR2 SASEGT, per germline. Here the CDR3 reads CATSRASGGDAGELFF. The CDR3 DNA follows: TGTGCCACCAGTCGGGCTAGCGGGGGTGATGCCGGGGAGCTGTTTTTT.

This clonotype was seen repeatedly, ten times or more. The chain uses TRBV3-1 and TRBJ1-2; the match to TRBD1 covers 8 bases. The CDR3 spans 16 residues. Germline V gene sequence: CDR1 LGHDT, CDR2 YNNKEL (reference sequence). After removal of 4 bases from V and 4 bases from J, the junction contained 11 bases not matched to a gene. The CDR3 sequence: CASSPRDRPFSYGYTF. The CDR3 bases are TGTGCCAGCAGCCCACGGGACAGGCCTTTTAGCTATGGCTACACCTTC.

This clonotype was detected a few times. The chain's CDR3 is CASSLMRGNNEQFF. CDR3 nucleotides: TGTGCCAGCAGCTTAATGCGGGGAAACAATGAGCAGTTCTTC. The rearrangement links TRBV7-3 to TRBJ2-1; tentatively, D is TRBD2 (6 bases). Germline lookup yields CDR1 SGHTA and CDR2 FQGTGA. The CDR3 extends over 14 amino acids. Deletions cut 1 base from V and 5 bases from J, with 9 bases between.

This clonotype was seen repeatedly, ten times or more. The gene calls are TRBV12-3 or TRBV12-4 and TRBJ2-1; no reliable D call. V lost 5 bases and J 7 bases, leaving 9 bases between the germline ends. The CDR3 loop spans 12 amino acids. DNA of the CDR3: TGTGCCAGCAGTCCCGACTGGAATGAGCAGTTCTTC. It specifies CASSPDWNEQFF.